The clone carrying this TCR beta chain appeared many times. Its antigen is currently unknown. TCRdb itself ran the reads through MiXCR, one entry per CDR3 protein. This table holds about 250,000 distinct CDR3 sequences, roughly 6.5% found once. This sample is part of a study of T cell repertoires in cytomegalovirus infection. The wider study: Public TCR beta signatures marked donors with CMV infection and the matching HLA. General study points: Dominating the ex vivo response were TCR beta clonotypes that were CMV-specific and HLA-C-restricted.

The germline V gene encodes CDR1 SGHTA and CDR2 FQGTGA. The CDR3 has 14 amino acids. The V segment lost 4 bases and the J segment 5 bases; nucleotides outside the gene matches: 4. The sequenced sample was PBMCs. The TCR was taken from a human donor in good health (CMV status not recorded). Some clones in this sample may be carry-over from other donors' samples. This chain links TRBV7-3 with TRBJ2-2; 7 bases match TRBD2. DNA of the CDR3: TGTGCCAGCAGCTCCGGGGGGTTTACCGGGGAGCTGTTTTTT. Protein: CASSSGGFTGELFF.